This paragraph reports one T cell receptor (beta chain). The data derive from a study of cytomegalovirus exposure and HLA in healthy donors. Donors counted as nominally healthy when sampled, yet unrecorded immune exposures were likely. 60 Vbeta and 13 Jbeta primers were used in PCR. Measured with immunoSEQ multiplex PCR; TCRdb has only the in-frame clones, and not every one. The table includes roughly 97,000 clones, 81% detected once. The J segment lost 7 bases and the V segment lost 4 bases, leaving 7 bases of the junction unmatched. The germline CDR1 and CDR2 sequences are SGHVS and FNYEAQ. The CDR3 totals 15 residues.

The receptor was isolated from a man between 40 and 49 years old in good health and CMV-seropositive. The sample was PBMCs. The gene calls are TRBV7-6 and TRBJ2-1; 10 positions match TRBD2. CDR3 sequence (DNA): TGTGCCAGCAGCTCGCAGCGGGGGGGCCGAAATGAGCAGTTCTTC. It yields the protein CASSSQRGGRNEQFF.